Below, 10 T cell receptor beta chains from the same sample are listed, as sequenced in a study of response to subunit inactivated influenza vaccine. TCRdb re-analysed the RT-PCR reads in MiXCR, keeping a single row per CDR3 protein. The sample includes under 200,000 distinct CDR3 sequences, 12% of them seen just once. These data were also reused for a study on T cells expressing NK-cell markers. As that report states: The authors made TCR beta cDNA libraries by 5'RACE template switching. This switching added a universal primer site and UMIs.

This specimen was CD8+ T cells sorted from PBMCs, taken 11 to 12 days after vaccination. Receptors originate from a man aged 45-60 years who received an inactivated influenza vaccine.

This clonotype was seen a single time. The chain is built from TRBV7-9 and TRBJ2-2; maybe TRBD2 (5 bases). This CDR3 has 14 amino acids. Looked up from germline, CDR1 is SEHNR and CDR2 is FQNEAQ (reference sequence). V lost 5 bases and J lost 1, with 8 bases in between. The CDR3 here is CASSRAGNTGELFF. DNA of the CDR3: TGTGCCAGCAGCCGGGCGGGGAACACCGGGGAGCTGTTTTTT.

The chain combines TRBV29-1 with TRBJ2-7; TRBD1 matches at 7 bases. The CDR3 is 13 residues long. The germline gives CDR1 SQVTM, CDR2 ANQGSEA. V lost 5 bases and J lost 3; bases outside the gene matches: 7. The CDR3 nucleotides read TGCAGCGTTAGGAGCCGGGACAGCTACGAGCAGTACTTC. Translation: CSVRSRDSYEQYF.

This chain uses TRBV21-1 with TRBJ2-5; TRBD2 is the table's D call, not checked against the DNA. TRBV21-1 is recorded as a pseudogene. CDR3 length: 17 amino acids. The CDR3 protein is CASSMTGTSGRVETQYF. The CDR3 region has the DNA TGTGCCAGCAGCATGACCGGGACTAGCGGGAGAGTGGAGACCCAGTACTTC.

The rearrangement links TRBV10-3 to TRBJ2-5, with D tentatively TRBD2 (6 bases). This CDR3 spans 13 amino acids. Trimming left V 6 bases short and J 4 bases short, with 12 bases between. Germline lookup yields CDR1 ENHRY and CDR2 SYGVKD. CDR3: CAISGSLTETQYF. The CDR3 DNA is TGTGCCATCAGCGGGAGTTTAACAGAGACCCAGTACTTC.

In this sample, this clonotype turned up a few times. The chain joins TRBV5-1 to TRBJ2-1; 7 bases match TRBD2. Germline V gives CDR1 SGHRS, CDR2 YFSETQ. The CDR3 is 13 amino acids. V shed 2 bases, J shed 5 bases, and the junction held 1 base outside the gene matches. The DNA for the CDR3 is TGCGCCAGCAGCTTAGGGACTAACAATGAGCAGTTCTTC. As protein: CASSLGTNNEQFF.

Here the CDR3 DNA reads TGTGCCAGCAGCCACGTTGGGACTAGCGGGGGGTTTTCTTCCTACAATGAGCAGTTCTTC. Translation gives CASSHVGTSGGFSSYNEQFF. The gene calls are TRBV5-8 and TRBJ2-1; 15 bases map to TRBD2. V dropped 4 bases and J dropped 1; count of bases not matched to a gene: 12. The CDR3 length is 20 residues. Germline values: CDR1 SGHTS, CDR2 YDEGEE.

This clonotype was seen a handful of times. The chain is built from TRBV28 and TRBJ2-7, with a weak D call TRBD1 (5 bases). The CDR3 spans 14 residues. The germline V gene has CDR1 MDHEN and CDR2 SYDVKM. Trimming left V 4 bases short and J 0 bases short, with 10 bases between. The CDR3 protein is CASSSYQGSYEQYF. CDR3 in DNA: TGTGCCAGCAGTTCCTACCAGGGCTCCTACGAGCAGTACTTC.

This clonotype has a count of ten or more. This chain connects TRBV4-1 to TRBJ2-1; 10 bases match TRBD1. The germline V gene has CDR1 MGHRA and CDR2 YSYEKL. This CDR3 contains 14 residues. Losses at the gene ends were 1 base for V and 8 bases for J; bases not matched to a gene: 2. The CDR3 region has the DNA TGCGCCAGCAGCCAAGGGACAGGGGGGGATGAGCAGTTCTTC. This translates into CASSQGTGGDEQFF.

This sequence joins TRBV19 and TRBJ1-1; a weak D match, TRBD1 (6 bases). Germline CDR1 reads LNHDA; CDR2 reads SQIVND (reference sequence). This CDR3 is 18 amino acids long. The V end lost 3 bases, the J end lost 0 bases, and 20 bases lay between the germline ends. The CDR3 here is CASSISLGTRTLNTEAFF. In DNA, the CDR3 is TGTGCCAGTAGTATCTCCCTCGGGACACGAACCTTGAACACTGAAGCTTTCTTT.

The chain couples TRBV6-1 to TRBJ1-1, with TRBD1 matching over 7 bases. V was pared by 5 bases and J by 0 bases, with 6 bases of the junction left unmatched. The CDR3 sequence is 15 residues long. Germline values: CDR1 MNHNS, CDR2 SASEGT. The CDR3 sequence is CASSSRGLMNTEAFF. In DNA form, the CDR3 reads TGTGCCAGCAGTAGTAGGGGGCTTATGAACACTGAAGCTTTCTTT.